This T cell receptor beta chain derives from a study of blood T cell repertoires in COVID-19. As for the study in general: PBMCs, B-cell-depleted T cells, or T cells were the source of the cDNA or gDNA that made up the material.

Authors' data handling: The authors estimated nucleated cell counts from reference gene primer amplification. Libraries were prepared by immunoSEQ multiplex PCR; TCRdb keeps only in-frame clonotypes and omits some of them. The V and J calls and clone size were taken over from that table, and D and trimming were inferred from the DNA. This sample has 200,000 to 250,000 clones, with 70% to 90% found just once. The V and J ends lost 10 bases and 7 bases, in that order; junction bases with no gene match: 9. CDR3 length equals 13 residues. The germline gives CDR1 SGHNT, CDR2 YENEEA. Everyone who took part was roughly 18 to 90 years old, and they came from 24 US areas. Two negative PCRs, clearance, or symptom resolution were required of recovered Cohort 3 donors.

The chain combines TRBV11-3 with TRBJ2-7, with TRBD1 identical over 11 bases. The source material was PBMCs or T cells enriched from blood (not recorded which). The origin of this receptor is a man between 25 and 39 years old who had recovered from COVID-19. CDR3 residues: CAIERTGGQEQYF. The CDR3 DNA follows: TGTGCCATCGAACGGACAGGGGGCCAAGAGCAGTACTTC. The full variable domain, with the rest looked up from reference TRBV11-3 and TRBJ2-7, is EAGVVQSPRYKIIEKKQPVAFWCNPISGHNTLYWYLQNLGQGPELLIRYENEEAVDDSQLPKDRFSAERLKGVDSTLKIQPAELGDSAVYLCAIERTGGQEQYFGPGTRLTVT.